Each of the 10 T cell receptor beta chains below was sequenced from the same sample in a study of T cells after yellow fever vaccination. A single record per CDR3 protein comes from TCRdb applying MiXCR to the 5' RACE reads. The sample consists of roughly 330,000 distinct CDR3 sequences, approximately 4.2% of them appearing once. The specimen was PBMCs, collected 5 days after the yellow fever booster vaccination. The receptors shown here come from a man aged 18 to 30 who received the YFV17D yellow fever vaccine.

This rearrangement joins TRBV7-6 to TRBJ2-1, with 10 bases lining up with TRBD2. The CDR3 extends over 15 amino acids. The J segment lost 8 bases and the V segment lost 3 bases, leaving 7 bases of the junction unmatched. Germline values: CDR1 SGHVS, CDR2 FNYEAQ. The CDR3 protein is CASSFTGTSDYEQFF. CDR3 coding DNA: TGTGCCAGCAGCTTTACCGGGACTAGCGATTATGAGCAGTTCTTC.

Only a few counts were recorded for this clonotype. The chain links TRBV19 to TRBJ1-1; 7 bases line up with TRBD1. V lost 8 bases and J lost 4; bases outside the gene matches: 19. This CDR3 has 17 amino acids. Germline CDR1 reads LNHDA; CDR2 reads SQIVND (reference sequence). Here the CDR3 DNA reads TGTGCCAGTCGCAAAAATACCCCGACAGGGATCGGCACTGAAGCTTTCTTT. Amino acid sequence: CASRKNTPTGIGTEAFF.

This clonotype was picked up a small number of times. The chain combines TRBV7-6 with TRBJ1-2, with 7 bases aligning to TRBD1. Germline V gene data show CDR1 as SGHVS and CDR2 as FNYEAQ. V was pared by 5 bases and J by 2 bases, with 11 bases of the junction left unmatched. The CDR3 spans 16 residues. CDR3 DNA: TGTGCCAGCAGCACCCAACAGGGGAGGCCAAACTATGGCTACACCTTC. This codes for CASSTQQGRPNYGYTF.

This clonotype was seen only a few times. V and J are TRBV5-1 and TRBJ2-2; no clear D gene. CDR1 is SGHRS, CDR2 YFSETQ, per germline. V was pared by 4 bases and J by 7 bases, with 14 bases between. The CDR3 spans 14 residues. The CDR3 DNA is TGCGCCAGCAGCCCGGTAGGCCGCGGCGGGGAGCTGTTTTTT. Residues: CASSPVGRGGELFF.

This clonotype was seen repeatedly, ten times or more. The V gene is TRBV27, the J gene TRBJ2-1; 7 nucleotides line up with TRBD2. Trimming at V came to 6 bases and at J to 1 base, leaving 3 bases not matched to a gene. The CDR3 spans 14 residues. Per the germline V gene, CDR1 is MNHEY and CDR2 is SMNVEV (reference sequence). The CDR3 spells CASRGGRSYNEQFF. The CDR3 DNA reads as TGTGCCAGCAGAGGCGGGAGATCCTACAATGAGCAGTTCTTC.

The V gene is TRBV5-1, the J gene TRBJ2-1, with TRBD2 matching over 9 bases. The CDR3 spans 16 residues. V trimming: 0 bases; J trimming: 5 bases; junction bases outside the gene matches: 6. Germline-derived CDR1 and CDR2 are SGHRS and YFSETQ. This CDR3 is CASSLGPSGDNNEQFF. CDR3 sequence (DNA): TGCGCCAGCAGCTTGGGGCCTAGCGGGGACAACAATGAGCAGTTCTTC.

This clonotype was seen repeatedly, ten times or more. The chain uses TRBV7-9 and TRBJ2-5; the match to TRBD1 covers 7 bases. The V gene end was trimmed by 4 bases and the J gene end by 2 bases; junction bases not matched to a gene: 4. The CDR3 is 14 residues long. Germline V CDR1 and CDR2: SEHNR, FQNEAQ (reference sequence). CDR3 sequence reads: CASSSGQVQETQYF. CDR3 nucleotide sequence: TGTGCCAGCAGCTCAGGACAGGTTCAAGAGACCCAGTACTTC.

This clonotype was counted at least ten times. The chain carries TRBV7-9 and TRBJ2-2; no firm D call. V lost 3 bases and J lost 4, with 6 bases in between. The CDR3 is 13 residues long. CDR1 and CDR2 from the germline V gene are SEHNR and FQNEAQ (reference sequence). The CDR3 DNA is TGTGCCAGCAGCTTTACGACCACCGGGGAGCTGTTTTTT. Its translation: CASSFTTTGELFF.

This chain connects TRBV30 to TRBJ2-2; D remains unclear. The V gene's germline CDR1 is GTSNPN and CDR2 SVGIG (reference sequence). This CDR3 is built from 14 residues. Trimming cost V 2 bases and J 1 base, with 8 bases left between them. This CDR3 reads CAWSRTMNTGELFF. CDR3 in DNA: TGTGCCTGGAGTAGGACGATGAACACCGGGGAGCTGTTTTTT.

The table lists this clonotype with many counts. V gene TRBV18 combines with J gene TRBJ2-5; a weak D match, TRBD2 (6 bases). V was trimmed by 2 bases and J by 4 bases, leaving 8 bases between them. Germline V CDR1 and CDR2: KGHSH, LQKENI. The CDR3 covers 13 residues. The DNA of the CDR3 is TGTGCCAGCTCACCAGTGGGGGGAGAGACCCAGTACTTC. Its translation is CASSPVGGETQYF. The full variable domain, its missing parts supplied by reference TRBV18 and TRBJ2-5, is NAGVMQNPRHLVRRRGQEARLRCSPMKGHSHVYWYRQLPEEGLKFMVYLQKENIIDESGMPKERFSAEFPKEGPSILRIQQVVRGDSAAYFCASSPVGGETQYFGPGTRLLVL.